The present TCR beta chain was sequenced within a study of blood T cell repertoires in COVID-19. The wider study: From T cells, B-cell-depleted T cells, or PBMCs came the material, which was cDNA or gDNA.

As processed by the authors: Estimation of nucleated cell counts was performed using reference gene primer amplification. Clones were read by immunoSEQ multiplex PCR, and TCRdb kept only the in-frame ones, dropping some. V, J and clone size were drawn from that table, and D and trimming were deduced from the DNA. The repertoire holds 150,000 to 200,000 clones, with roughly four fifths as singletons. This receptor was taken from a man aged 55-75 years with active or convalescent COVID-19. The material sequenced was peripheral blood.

The CDR3 bases are TGCGCCAGCACCGGACAGCGATCGCCCAGAGAGCCCCAGCATTTT. Translated: CASTGQRSPREPQHF. This chain uses TRBV10-2 with TRBJ1-5; TRBD1 might be the D (6 bases). The CDR3 runs to 15 residues. Trimming pared 7 bases from V and 8 bases from J, leaving 21 bases between. Per germline, CDR1 WSHSY and CDR2 SAAADI.